The 32 T cell receptor beta chains in this list originate from one sample, sequenced in a study of T cells in localized non-small cell lung cancer. The assay was immunoSEQ multiplex PCR, and TCRdb's table has in-frame clones only and misses some. The sample includes under 75,000 clones, roughly nine tenths of them seen just once. The sample in question was peripheral blood, obtained before any cancer treatment. These receptors were taken from an older male donor with stage III squamous cell lung carcinoma.

This clone was observed once. This chain joins TRBV4-2 and TRBJ1-1, with D unresolved. The V end lost 3 bases, the J end lost 1 base, and 9 bases lay between the germline ends. This CDR3 region has 14 residues. The germline V gene encodes CDR1 LGHNA and CDR2 YNFKEQ. Here the CDR3 reads CASSQAERNTEAFF. CDR3 in DNA: TGTGCCAGCAGCCAGGCGGAACGGAACACTGAAGCTTTCTTT.

The chain joins TRBV7-2 to TRBJ2-5; no clear D. This CDR3 spans 15 amino acids. With 3 bases removed from V and 1 base from J, the gap between germline ends came to 12 bases. Germline assignment: CDR1 SGHTA and CDR2 FQGNSA. CDR3 nucleotides: TGTGCCAGCAGCTTGAGTGTACAACGCCAAGAGACCCAGTACTTC. It encodes CASSLSVQRQETQYF.

V usage is TRBV27 and J usage is TRBJ1-2; 7 bases line up with TRBD1. V dropped 6 bases and J dropped 3; count of bases not matched to a gene: 4. Per the germline V gene, CDR1 is MNHEY and CDR2 is SMNVEV (reference sequence). This CDR3 has 13 residues. In DNA, the CDR3 is TGTGCCAGCAGCCCGGACAGGTACTATGGCTACACCTTC. Translation: CASSPDRYYGYTF.

This chain uses TRBV2 with TRBJ2-3; the match to TRBD2 covers 16 bases. Germline-derived CDR1 and CDR2 are SNHLY and FYNNEI. The CDR3 covers 18 residues. With 6 bases clipped from V and 1 base from J, the junction kept 7 bases outside the gene matches. The CDR3 region has the DNA TGTGCCAGCAGATTAGGGACTAGCGGGGGGGCCGGCACAGATACGCAGTATTTT. It is translated as CASRLGTSGGAGTDTQYF.

CDR3 DNA: TGCGCCAGCAGCTTGGAGCTTACTAACCACAATGAGCAGTTCTTC. Its translation is CASSLELTNHNEQFF. The J gene is TRBJ2-1, the V gene TRBV5-1; no firm D call. The CDR3 has 15 residues. The germline V and J ends were trimmed by 0 bases and 5 bases, with 12 bases remaining between them. Germline values: CDR1 SGHRS, CDR2 YFSETQ.

This sequence joins TRBV5-1 and TRBJ2-1, with 8 bases fitting TRBD2. The CDR3 runs 15 residues. In germline, CDR1 is SGHRS, CDR2 YFSETQ. V dropped 6 bases and J dropped 0; count of bases not matched to a gene: 5. The CDR3 here is CASTSLADSYNEQFF. The DNA for the CDR3 is TGCGCCAGCACCTCACTAGCGGACTCCTACAATGAGCAGTTCTTC.

The chain combines TRBV30 with TRBJ1-2; 7 bases fit TRBD1. The germline V gene has CDR1 GTSNPN and CDR2 SVGIG (reference sequence). The CDR3 contains 18 residues. J was trimmed by 0 bases and V by 4 bases; bases with no gene match: 17. In DNA, the CDR3 is TGTGCCTGGAAACAGGGGAAAGCTAGTCCCACAGCTAACTATGGCTACACCTTC. As protein: CAWKQGKASPTANYGYTF.

V usage is TRBV28 and J usage is TRBJ1-4; D gene uncertain. The CDR3 runs to 12 residues. Trimming pared 4 bases from V and 4 bases from J, leaving 4 bases between. Looked up from germline, CDR1 is MDHEN and CDR2 is SYDVKM. CDR3 protein: CASSSVNEKLFF. Written as DNA, the CDR3 is TGTGCCAGCAGTTCGGTTAATGAAAAACTGTTTTTT.

The chain combines TRBV5-4 with TRBJ2-7, with 9 bases lining up with TRBD1. V lost 4 bases, J lost 2 bases, and 4 bases stayed unmatched. Germline V gives CDR1 SGHNT, CDR2 YYREEE (reference sequence). This CDR3 spans 14 amino acids. Written as DNA, the CDR3 is TGTGCCAGCAGCCCTCGGACAGGGGCCTACGAGCAGTACGTC. Amino acids: CASSPRTGAYEQYV.

The chain is built from TRBV4-2 and TRBJ2-2, with D perhaps matching TRBD2 (9 bases). CDR3 size: 18 residues. Germline CDR1 reads LGHNA; CDR2 reads YNFKEQ. V was pared by 0 bases and J by 8 bases, with 22 bases between. CDR3 loop: CASSQDLLAGDRPGELFF. CDR3 DNA sequence: TGTGCCAGCAGCCAAGATCTGTTAGCGGGGGACAGGCCTGGGGAGCTGTTTTTT.

The rearrangement joins TRBV5-1 to TRBJ1-2; tentative D call: TRBD1 (5 bases). Germline V gene data show CDR1 as SGHRS and CDR2 as YFSETQ. V lost 4 bases, J lost 7 bases, and 23 bases lay in between. The CDR3 totals 16 residues. In DNA form, the CDR3 reads TGCGCCAGCAGCAAAGGGCCGGGGGAAACTCTTCTTGGCTACACCTTC. This gives the protein CASSKGPGETLLGYTF. Full variable domain (outside the CDR3, taken from reference TRBV5-1 and TRBJ1-2): KAGVTQTPRYLIKTRGQQVTLSCSPISGHRSVSWYQQTPGQGLQFLFEYFSETQRNKGNFPGRFSGRQFSNSRSEMNVSTLELGDSALYLCASSKGPGETLLGYTFGSGTRLTVV.

This chain joins TRBV27 and TRBJ2-1; a possible D gene is TRBD2 (5 bases). This CDR3 has 15 residues. Germline-derived CDR1 and CDR2 are MNHEY and SMNVEV (reference sequence). Deletions cut 4 bases from V and 8 bases from J, with 18 bases between. CDR3 sequence reads: CASSSRALLMDEQFF. In DNA form, the CDR3 reads TGTGCCAGCAGTTCGAGGGCCCTCCTAATGGATGAGCAGTTCTTC.

The chain links TRBV4-3 to TRBJ1-1, with TRBD1 identical over 7 bases. This CDR3 is 17 amino acids long. Germline loops: CDR1 LGHNA, CDR2 YSLEER. Trimming removed 0 bases from V and 4 bases from J; junction bases left unmatched: 11. CDR3 coding DNA: TGCGCCAGCAGCCAAGAGGGGGGGAGGGGGCGCGGCACTGAAGCTTTCTTT. Its translation: CASSQEGGRGRGTEAFF.

This rearrangement joins TRBV27 to TRBJ1-1, with 8 bases lining up with TRBD1. CDR3 length: 15 amino acids. Germline CDR1 is MNHEY and CDR2 is SMNVEV (reference sequence). The ends lost 8 bases at V and 1 base at J; junction bases unmatched: 9. The CDR3: CASADRVPSNTEAFF. DNA of the CDR3: TGTGCCAGCGCGGACAGGGTCCCCTCGAACACTGAAGCTTTCTTT.

The rearrangement joins TRBV6-1 to TRBJ2-7, with D unresolved. Trimming removed 3 bases from V and 0 bases from J, with 6 bases in between. CDR3 length: 13 residues. In germline, CDR1 is MNHNS, CDR2 SASEGT. Here the CDR3 DNA reads TGTGCCAGCAGTGAGGTCGACTCCTACGAGCAGTACTTC. Its protein is CASSEVDSYEQYF.

This chain links TRBV2 with TRBJ1-2; D is undetermined. V was trimmed by 1 base and J by 2 bases, leaving 5 bases between them. This CDR3 spans 13 amino acids. CDR1 is SNHLY, CDR2 FYNNEI, per germline. This chain's CDR3 is CASSEEINYGYTF. CDR3 coding DNA: TGTGCCAGCAGTGAAGAGATCAACTATGGCTACACCTTC.

This clone showed up just once. The V call is TRBV2, the J call TRBJ1-5; D uncertain. Germline-derived CDR1 and CDR2 are SNHLY and FYNNEI. The CDR3 loop spans 15 amino acids. V was pared by 5 bases and J by 5 bases, with 16 bases between. CDR3 region: CASSSQHGGDQPQHF. DNA of the CDR3: TGTGCCAGCAGTTCACAACACGGTGGGGATCAGCCCCAGCATTTT.

V and J are TRBV6-5 and TRBJ2-2; D unresolved. Germline CDR1 reads MNHEY; CDR2 reads SVGAGI. CDR3 length equals 12 residues. V lost 8 bases and J 6 bases, leaving 10 bases between the germline ends. The CDR3 DNA follows: TGTGCCAGCTCAGGTGGCCCCGGGGAGCTGTTTTTT. This encodes CASSGGPGELFF.

The chain links TRBV11-2 to TRBJ2-7, with 7 bases lining up with TRBD2. V lost 1 base and J lost 3; bases outside the gene matches: 0. Germline values: CDR1 SGHAT, CDR2 FQNNGV. The length of the CDR3 is 13 residues. CDR3 DNA: TGTGCCAGCAGCTTAGGCGGGAGCTACGAGCAGTACTTC. Its protein is CASSLGGSYEQYF. The whole variable domain, remainder taken from reference TRBV11-2 and TRBJ2-7, is EAGVAQSPRYKIIEKRQSVAFWCNPISGHATLYWYQQILGQGPKLLIQFQNNGVVDDSQLPKDRFSAERLKGVDSTLKIQPAKLEDSAVYLCASSLGGSYEQYFGPGTRLTVT.

The rearrangement uses TRBV5-4 and TRBJ2-1; D call uncertain. CDR3 size: 13 residues. With 2 bases removed from V and 10 bases from J, the gap between germline ends came to 13 bases. Germline V gene data show CDR1 as SGHNT and CDR2 as YYREEE (reference sequence). CDR3 sequence (DNA): TGTGCCAGCAGCTTCGGTCCTAGGGTCGAGCAGTTCTTC. Its translation is CASSFGPRVEQFF.

The chain is built from TRBV7-2 and TRBJ2-1, with D unclear. In germline, CDR1 is SGHTA, CDR2 FQGNSA. V shed 6 bases and J shed 7 bases, with 10 bases lying between them. CDR3 size: 12 residues. CDR3 amino acids: CASSRRENEQFF. CDR3 sequence (DNA): TGTGCCAGCAGTCGCCGTGAGAATGAGCAGTTCTTC.

This clone was seen more than once but under ten times. The chain joins TRBV6-1 to TRBJ2-7, with 7 bases fitting TRBD2. The V and J ends lost 6 bases and 6 bases, in that order; junction bases with no gene match: 11. In germline, CDR1 is MNHNS, CDR2 SASEGT. CDR3 length equals 14 residues. In nucleotides, the CDR3 is TGTGCCAGCAGCGAAAAAGGCAGGGAGGGCGAGCAGTACGTC. Its protein product is CASSEKGREGEQYV.

The chain recombines TRBV28 with TRBJ1-1, with 7 nucleotides matching TRBD1. Germline CDR1 reads MDHEN; CDR2 reads SYDVKM. The trim removed 5 bases at V and 1 base at J, leaving 4 bases unmatched. CDR3 size: 14 residues. The CDR3: CASSTWTGNTEAFF. DNA of the CDR3: TGTGCCAGCAGTACCTGGACAGGGAACACTGAAGCTTTCTTT.

CDR3 amino acids: CASSLRGDSGNTIYF. CDR3 DNA: TGCGCCAGCAGCTTGCGGGGGGACTCTGGAAACACCATATATTTT. The chain joins TRBV5-1 to TRBJ1-3; D possibly corresponds to TRBD1 (5 bases). The CDR3 has 15 residues. V was cut by 1 base and J by 0 bases, with 8 bases left in between. The germline CDR1 and CDR2 sequences are SGHRS and YFSETQ.

In this sample, this clone turned up a few times. V is TRBV9 and J is TRBJ1-1; D uncertain. The V end lost 6 bases, the J end lost 3 bases, and 15 bases lay between the germline ends. Germline-derived CDR1 and CDR2 are SGDLS and YYNGEE. There are 14 residues in the CDR3. CDR3 sequence (DNA): TGTGCCAGCACCCCCAGGTGGGAGGACACTGAAGCTTTCTTT. Translating gives CASTPRWEDTEAFF.

The V call is TRBV5-4, the J call TRBJ1-1; D may be TRBD1 (6 bases). The CDR3 is 17 residues long. Trimming shortened V by 0 bases and J by 1 base, and 16 bases separated the two germline ends. In germline, CDR1 is SGHNT, CDR2 YYREEE (reference sequence). CDR3 in amino acids: CASSLDGGGPPNTEAFF. The CDR3 DNA sequence: TGTGCCAGCAGCTTGGACGGGGGCGGGCCCCCGAACACTGAAGCTTTCTTT.

The chain couples TRBV7-8 to TRBJ2-3; D is perhaps TRBD1 (6 bases). The CDR3 sequence is 14 residues long. V lost 1 base to trimming and J lost 2 bases, with 7 bases between them. The germline V gene has CDR1 SGHVS and CDR2 FQNEAQ. CDR3 nucleotides: TGTGCCAGCAGCTTAGAGGGGGACACAGATACGCAGTATTTT. Protein sequence: CASSLEGDTDTQYF.

The rearrangement uses TRBV2 and TRBJ2-7; 7 bases align to TRBD1. Germline lookup yields CDR1 SNHLY and CDR2 FYNNEI. The CDR3 spans 12 residues. The V and J ends lost 5 bases and 6 bases, in that order; junction bases with no gene match: 4. The CDR3 nucleotides are TGTGCCAGCAGTCAGGACAGGTTCGAGCAGTACGTC. Translated, it gives CASSQDRFEQYV.

V is TRBV6-5 and J is TRBJ1-2; a weak D match, TRBD1 (6 bases). From germline, CDR1 is MNHEY and CDR2 SVGAGI. The CDR3 loop spans 15 amino acids. V lost 2 bases and J 2 bases, leaving 12 bases between the germline ends. The CDR3 DNA follows: TGTGCCAGCAGTTACAGTGCGGACAGAAACTATGGCTACACCTTC. This sequence encodes CASSYSADRNYGYTF.

V is TRBV19 and J is TRBJ1-5; no definite D call. Trimming pared 1 base from V and 1 base from J, leaving 11 bases between. In germline, CDR1 is LNHDA, CDR2 SQIVND (reference sequence). This CDR3 comprises 16 residues. Here the CDR3 DNA reads TGTGCCAGTAGTATAGTAAGGGTAATGAGCAATCAGCCCCAGCATTTT. Translated: CASSIVRVMSNQPQHF.

The chain employs TRBV19 and TRBJ2-5; tentative D call: TRBD2 (5 bases). V gave up 6 bases and J gave up 0 bases, with 5 bases separating them. The germline V gene encodes CDR1 LNHDA and CDR2 SQIVND (reference sequence). This CDR3 is 12 amino acids long. Here the CDR3 DNA reads TGTGCCAGTAGGGACTACCAAGAGACCCAGTACTTC. This gives the protein CASRDYQETQYF.

This chain links TRBV28 with TRBJ1-1; possibly TRBD1 for D (6 bases). Per the germline V gene, CDR1 is MDHEN and CDR2 is SYDVKM. CDR3 size: 14 residues. Trimming left V 0 bases short and J 1 base short, with 6 bases between. This chain's CDR3 is CASSLWDRNTEAFF. As DNA, the CDR3 is TGTGCCAGCAGTTTATGGGACAGGAACACTGAAGCTTTCTTT.